This T cell receptor beta chain is drawn from a study of metastatic and nonmetastatic thyroid tumors (dated by TCRdb to about 2020). Regarding the research as a whole: Repertoires were compared across peripheral blood and tumor or nodule tissue samples from malignant and benign thyroid patients.

The CDR3, cysteine through phenylalanine, is 14 amino acids long. Kept here is only the CDR3 DNA, which spans 42 bases and is read in frame from base 1. CDR1 SQVTM and CDR2 ANQGSEA are derived from the germline V gene. This clone occurred a few times. What this receptor recognizes is not known. Mismatch with germline at one junction end may stem from a read error. Library preparation was by PCR. For sequencing, an Illumina HiSeq 4000 was employed. High-throughput sequencing was used to profile the TCR beta-chain CDR3 region of each patient. The original pipeline was this. A classifier to discriminate distant-metastatic papillary thyroid cancer patients was built from CDR3 differences across clinicopathological groups. The Shannon index was used to assess repertoire diversity, and the Morisita-Horn index was used to assess tumor-blood repertoire similarity. TCRdb passed the public sequencing reads through fastp at Q25 and MiXCR, retaining productive beta sequences. The V and J calls here are based on TCRdb, not the publication. This sample comprises some 41,000 clones, roughly 31% of them detected only once. The ten largest account for roughly 9.5% of the sample.

Beyond this particular receptor, the publication reports: In both blood and tumor samples, malignant tumors were reported to have significantly higher TCR beta diversity than benign nodules.

None of the patients had been given any treatment before thyroid surgery. The study retrospectively analysed patient clinical samples collected from about 2012 to 2019 using T-cell receptor beta sequencing. Sequenced sample: blood. Here the chain combines TRBV29-1 and TRBJ2-2; the D gene is tentatively TRBD1 or TRBD2, each matching 5 bases. This receptor was obtained from a male donor with papillary thyroid cancer or a benign thyroid nodule (not recorded which). Some clones in this sample may be carry-over from other donors' samples. The DNA is TGCAGCGTTGTAGGACAACCCGAGGGCGTGGAGCTTTTTTTT. It translates as CSVVGQPEGVELFF.